A single sample gave rise to the 25 T cell receptor beta chains below, sequenced in a study of cytomegalovirus exposure and HLA in healthy donors. With 60 Vbeta and 13 Jbeta primers, the PCR was carried out. The protocol was immunoSEQ multiplex PCR, while the TCRdb copy is restricted to in-frame clones and leaves out a portion. The table includes some 150,000 clones, about 80% detected once. Sequencing was carried out using PBMCs. All receptors derive from a woman aged 40-49 years in good health and CMV-seronegative.

This clone was seen a few times. In DNA, the CDR3 is TGTGCCAGCAGTTACTCGAAGAGGAACACTGAAGCTTTCTTT. Translation gives CASSYSKRNTEAFF. The chain is built from TRBV6-5 and TRBJ1-1; the D is unclear. This CDR3 is built from 14 residues. V was cut by 0 bases and J by 1 base, with 6 bases left in between. Per germline, CDR1 MNHEY and CDR2 SVGAGI.

The sample holds a few counts of this clone. The genes are TRBV11-3 and TRBJ2-3; 8 bases match TRBD2. Germline V gene lookup returns CDR1 SGHNT and CDR2 YENEEA. The trim removed 5 bases at V and 2 bases at J, leaving 3 bases unmatched. This CDR3 has 14 residues. The CDR3 sequence is CASSTSGNTDTQYF. As DNA, the CDR3 is TGTGCCAGCAGCACTAGCGGTAACACAGATACGCAGTATTTT.

The chain employs TRBV19 and TRBJ2-1; no clear D. CDR1 is LNHDA and CDR2 is SQIVND in the germline V gene (reference sequence). The CDR3 loop spans 13 amino acids. Trimming took 3 bases from V and 8 from J, leaving 11 bases between them. The CDR3 coding sequence is TGTGCCAGTAGTATCGGTAGCAACGATGAGCAGTTCTTC. Its protein is CASSIGSNDEQFF.

The table lists this clone with a count of one. The gene calls are TRBV21-1 and TRBJ2-1; the tabulated D call, TRBD1, remains unverified against the DNA. TRBV21-1 is flagged as a pseudogene. The CDR3 is made up of 14 amino acids. In DNA, the CDR3 is TGTGCCAGCAGCAGATACTGGACAGGGGTATCCACGTTCTTC. This translates into CASSRYWTGVSTFF.

The chain is built from TRBV29-1 and TRBJ2-5; possible D gene TRBD1, 6 bases. The CDR3 runs to 14 residues. Germline assignment: CDR1 SQVTM and CDR2 ANQGSEA. Trimming left V 6 bases short and J 5 bases short, with 19 bases between. CDR3 bases: TGCAGCGTCTTTTCTCAGGGGCTGGGGGAGACCCAGTACTTC. Its protein product is CSVFSQGLGETQYF. Variable domain in full (rest from reference TRBV29-1 and TRBJ2-5): SAVISQKPSRDICQRGTSLTIQCQVDSQVTMMFWYRQQPGQSLTLIATANQGSEATYESGFVIDKFPISRPNLTFSTLTVSNMSPEDSSIYLCSVFSQGLGETQYFGPGTRLLVL.

This sequence joins TRBV6-1 and TRBJ1-5; D remains unclear. Trimming took 0 bases from V and 6 from J, leaving 15 bases between them. CDR1 is MNHNS, CDR2 SASEGT, per germline. The CDR3 has 16 residues. The CDR3 reads CASSEAFRGRGQPQHF. DNA of the CDR3: TGTGCCAGCAGTGAAGCATTTCGAGGGCGCGGTCAGCCCCAGCATTTT.

With regard to this clone: The same CDR3 can be traced to other DNA sequences in this sample. The chain recombines TRBV10-3 with TRBJ2-7; TRBD2 matches at 10 bases. This CDR3 has 15 residues. Germline CDR1 ENHRY, CDR2 SYGVKD. The trim removed 3 bases at V and 4 bases at J, leaving 6 bases unmatched. CDR3 nucleotide sequence: TGTGCCATCAGTGAAGGGGCTAGCGGGGGTTACGAGCAGTACTTC. As protein: CAISEGASGGYEQYF.

V usage is TRBV10-1 and J usage is TRBJ2-1, with D perhaps TRBD1 (6 bases). The germline V gene encodes CDR1 WNHNN and CDR2 SYGVQD (reference sequence). The CDR3 loop spans 19 amino acids. With 3 bases removed from V and 0 bases from J, the gap between germline ends came to 21 bases. This CDR3 is CASSEYPAGTSSSYNEQFF. CDR3 nucleotide sequence: TGCGCCAGCAGTGAATACCCTGCCGGGACATCCAGCTCCTACAATGAGCAGTTCTTC.

The gene calls are TRBV5-1 and TRBJ2-3; tentatively, D is TRBD2 (5 bases). Germline V gene sequence: CDR1 SGHRS, CDR2 YFSETQ. V was trimmed by 6 bases and J by 0 bases, leaving 14 bases between them. This CDR3 region has 15 residues. CDR3 DNA: TGCGCCAGCACTCCCCTGAGGGCAAGCACAGATACGCAGTATTTT. Its protein product is CASTPLRASTDTQYF.

This chain links TRBV20-1 with TRBJ2-1; TRBD2 aligns across 8 bases. This CDR3 contains 10 residues. The germline V gene encodes CDR1 DFQATT and CDR2 SNEGSKA (reference sequence). Here the CDR3 DNA reads TGCCATACTAGCGGCAATGAGCAGTTCTTC. Amino acids: CHTSGNEQFF.

The J gene is TRBJ1-1, the V gene TRBV5-1; D unclear. Per germline, CDR1 SGHRS and CDR2 YFSETQ. Trimming took off 3 bases at V and 3 bases at J, with 12 bases between the two ends. CDR3 length: 14 amino acids. The CDR3 protein is CASSSDPSYTEAFF. CDR3 coding DNA: TGCGCCAGCAGCTCCGATCCCAGTTACACTGAAGCTTTCTTT.

The genes are TRBV7-9 and TRBJ1-1; D unclear. Trimming stripped 0 bases from V and 2 bases from J, with 7 bases between. Germline lookup yields CDR1 SEHNR and CDR2 FQNEAQ (reference sequence). The CDR3 contains 14 residues. The CDR3 protein is CASSLAGVNTEAFF. The CDR3 bases are TGTGCCAGCAGCTTAGCTGGAGTCAACACTGAAGCTTTCTTT.

This clone ranks as medium-sized. This rearrangement joins TRBV4-1 to TRBJ2-7; no reliable D call. The CDR3 extends over 15 amino acids. Germline lookup yields CDR1 MGHRA and CDR2 YSYEKL. Trimming removed 1 base at V and 0 bases at J, with 10 bases between. DNA of the CDR3: TGCGCCAGCAGCCAAGGGTTACAGAGCTCCTACGAGCAGTACTTC. The encoded protein is CASSQGLQSSYEQYF.

This clone was seen just once. The gene calls are TRBV2 and TRBJ2-3; D is uncertain. Looked up from germline, CDR1 is SNHLY and CDR2 is FYNNEI. V shed 5 bases and J shed 5 bases, with 5 bases lying between them. The CDR3 spans 11 residues. This chain's CDR3 is CASSPRDTQYF. As DNA, the CDR3 is TGTGCCAGCAGTCCCAGAGATACGCAGTATTTT. Full variable domain (rest looked up from reference TRBV2 and TRBJ2-3): EPEVTQTPSHQVTQMGQEVILRCVPISNHLYFYWYRQILGQKVEFLVSFYNNEISEKSEIFDDQFSVERPDGSNFTLKIRSTKLEDSAMYFCASSPRDTQYFGPGTRLTVL.

V is TRBV11-3 and J is TRBJ1-5; D unclear. There are 14 residues in the CDR3. Trimming cost V 2 bases and J 0 bases, with 5 bases left between them. Germline V gives CDR1 SGHNT, CDR2 YENEEA. The CDR3 spells CASSLSNSNQPQHF. The CDR3 coding sequence is TGTGCCAGCAGCTTATCTAATAGCAATCAGCCCCAGCATTTT.

The gene calls are TRBV20-1 and TRBJ1-2; 7 bases are shared with TRBD1. The germline V gene has CDR1 DFQATT and CDR2 SNEGSKA (reference sequence). CDR3 size: 11 residues. Losses at the gene ends were 7 bases for V and 8 bases for J; bases not matched to a gene: 7. The DNA of the CDR3 is TGCAGTGGCTACAGGGGTTTCGGCTACACCTTC. As protein: CSGYRGFGYTF.

The rearrangement links TRBV5-1 to TRBJ2-1, with D maybe TRBD1 (6 bases). Between the trimmed V and J ends, which lost 0 bases and 9 bases, there was a span of 16 bases. Germline CDR1 and CDR2: SGHRS and YFSETQ. The CDR3 is 15 amino acids. CDR3 nucleotides: TGCGCCAGCAGCTTGGCCATGTACAGGGAAGGTGAGCAGTTCTTC. Translated: CASSLAMYREGEQFF.

This clone was observed once. The junction departs from germline at one end; a sequencing error may be responsible. The chain recombines TRBV7-9 with TRBJ1-1; perhaps TRBD1 as D (6 bases). From germline, CDR1 is SEHNR and CDR2 FQNEAQ (reference sequence). This CDR3 comprises 15 residues. CDR3 protein: CSSSVEGEMNTEAFF. As DNA, the CDR3 is TGTTCCAGCAGCGTTGAGGGGGAAATGAACACTGAAGCTTTCTTT.

This chain joins TRBV28 and TRBJ1-5; possible D gene TRBD1, 5 bases. Germline CDR1 is MDHEN and CDR2 is SYDVKM. The CDR3 totals 16 residues. V dropped 8 bases and J dropped 0 bases, with 17 bases sitting between them. CDR3 in DNA: TGTGCCAGCCGGGCGGAGGGGATGGTTAGCAATCAGCCCCAGCATTTT. It translates to CASRAEGMVSNQPQHF.

The rearrangement uses TRBV27 and TRBJ2-7; TRBD2 agrees at 9 bases. Germline V CDR1 and CDR2: MNHEY, SMNVEV (reference sequence). Trimming cost V 6 bases and J 6 bases; bases outside gene matches: 18. This CDR3 contains 17 residues. CDR3 DNA sequence: TGTGCCAGCAGGATACAAACTACGGGACTAGCTGTAGTCGAGCAGTACTTC. Translating it yields CASRIQTTGLAVVEQYF.

This chain joins TRBV11-2 and TRBJ2-7; tentative D call: TRBD2 (5 bases). Germline V lookup: CDR1 SGHAT, CDR2 FQNNGV. The germline V and J ends were trimmed by 4 bases and 0 bases, with 13 bases remaining between them. The length of the CDR3 is 15 residues. CDR3 in amino acids: CASSSREMISYEQYF. CDR3 sequence (DNA): TGTGCCAGCAGCTCTAGGGAGATGATCTCCTACGAGCAGTACTTC.

The genes are TRBV7-2 and TRBJ2-3, with TRBD1 as a possible D gene (5 bases). This CDR3 region has 16 residues. Trimming shortened V by 5 bases and J by 1 base, and 16 bases separated the two germline ends. Germline V gene data show CDR1 as SGHTA and CDR2 as FQGNSA. CDR3 protein: CASSMPLQGGTDTQYF. CDR3 DNA: TGTGCCAGCAGCATGCCGCTCCAGGGCGGCACAGATACGCAGTATTTT.

J is TRBJ2-4 and V is TRBV11-3; 10 bases match TRBD1. V lost 4 bases to trimming and J lost 6 bases; unmatched junction nucleotides: 6. The CDR3 contains 15 residues. Germline V CDR1 and CDR2: SGHNT, YENEEA. This CDR3 is CASSSDDRGRNIQYF. DNA for the CDR3: TGTGCCAGCAGCTCCGACGACAGGGGGCGAAACATTCAGTACTTC.

This rearrangement joins TRBV4-3 to TRBJ2-4, with D perhaps matching TRBD2 (6 bases). The CDR3 length is 17 residues. Deletions cut 0 bases from V and 9 bases from J, with 21 bases between. The germline gives CDR1 LGHNA, CDR2 YSLEER. CDR3 coding DNA: TGCGCCAGCAGCCAAGAAGGCAACAGTGGGGGGATGGGCATTCAGTACTTC. Amino acid sequence: CASSQEGNSGGMGIQYF.

The chain recombines TRBV5-1 with TRBJ2-1; D remains unclear. This CDR3 contains 14 residues. Germline CDR1 and CDR2: SGHRS and YFSETQ. Trimming took 2 bases from V and 5 from J, leaving 11 bases between them. CDR3 coding DNA: TGCGCCAGCAGCTTCCAGTCGAAGAACAATGAGCAGTTCTTC. It specifies CASSFQSKNNEQFF.